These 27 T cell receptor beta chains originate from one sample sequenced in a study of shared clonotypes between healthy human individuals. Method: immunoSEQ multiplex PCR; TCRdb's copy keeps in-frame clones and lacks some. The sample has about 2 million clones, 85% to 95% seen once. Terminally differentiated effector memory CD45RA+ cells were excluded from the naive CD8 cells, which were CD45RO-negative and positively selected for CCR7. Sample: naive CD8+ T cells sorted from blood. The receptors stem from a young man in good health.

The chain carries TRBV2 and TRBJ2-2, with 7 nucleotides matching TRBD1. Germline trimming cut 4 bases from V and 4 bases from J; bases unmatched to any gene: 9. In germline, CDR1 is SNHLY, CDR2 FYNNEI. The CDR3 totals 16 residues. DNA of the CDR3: TGTGCCAGCAGTGTTGACAGGGCCCTTGGCACCGGGGAGCTGTTTTTT. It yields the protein CASSVDRALGTGELFF.

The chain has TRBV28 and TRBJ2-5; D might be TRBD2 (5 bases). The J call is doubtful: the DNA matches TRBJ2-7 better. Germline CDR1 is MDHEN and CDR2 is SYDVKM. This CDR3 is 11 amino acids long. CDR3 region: CASSRGYEQYF. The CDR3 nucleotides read TGTGCCAGCAGTCGGGGATACGAGCAGTACTTC.

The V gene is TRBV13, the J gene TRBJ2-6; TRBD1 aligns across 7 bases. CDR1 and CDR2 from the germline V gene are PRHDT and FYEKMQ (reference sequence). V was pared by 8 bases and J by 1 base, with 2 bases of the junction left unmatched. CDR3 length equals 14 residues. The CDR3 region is CASRDSSGANVLTF. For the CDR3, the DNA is TGTGCCAGCCGGGACAGTTCTGGGGCCAACGTCCTGACTTTC.

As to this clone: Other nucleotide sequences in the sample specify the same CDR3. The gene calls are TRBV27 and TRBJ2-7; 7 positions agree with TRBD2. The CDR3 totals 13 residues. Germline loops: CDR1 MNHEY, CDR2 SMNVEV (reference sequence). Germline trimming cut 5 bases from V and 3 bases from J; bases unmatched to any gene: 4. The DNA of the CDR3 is TGTGCCAGCAGTCTTTGGGAGGGCTACGAGCAGTACTTC. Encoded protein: CASSLWEGYEQYF.

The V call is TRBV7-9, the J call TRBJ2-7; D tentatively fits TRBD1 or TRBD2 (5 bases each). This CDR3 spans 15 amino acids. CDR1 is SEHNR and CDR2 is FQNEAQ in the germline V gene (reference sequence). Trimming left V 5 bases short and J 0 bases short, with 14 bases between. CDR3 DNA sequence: TGTGCCAGCAGCCCCCGGGACGGTGACTCCTACGAGCAGTACTTC. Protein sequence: CASSPRDGDSYEQYF.

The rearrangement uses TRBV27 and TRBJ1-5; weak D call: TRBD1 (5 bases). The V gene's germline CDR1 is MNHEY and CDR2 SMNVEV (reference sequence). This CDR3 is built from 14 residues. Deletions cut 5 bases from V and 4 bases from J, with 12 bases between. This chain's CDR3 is CASSPGLANQPQHF. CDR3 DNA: TGTGCCAGCAGTCCGGGACTTGCAAATCAGCCCCAGCATTTT.

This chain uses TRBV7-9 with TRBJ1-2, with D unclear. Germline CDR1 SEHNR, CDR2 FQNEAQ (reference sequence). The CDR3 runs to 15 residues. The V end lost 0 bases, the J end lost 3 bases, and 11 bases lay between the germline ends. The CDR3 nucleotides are TGTGCCAGCAGCTTAGCGGACGGGATTTACTATGGCTACACCTTC. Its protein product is CASSLADGIYYGYTF.

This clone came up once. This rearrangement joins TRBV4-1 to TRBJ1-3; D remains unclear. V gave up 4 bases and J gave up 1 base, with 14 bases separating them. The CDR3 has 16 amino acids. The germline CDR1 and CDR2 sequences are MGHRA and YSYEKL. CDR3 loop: CASSPVHSGSGNTIYF. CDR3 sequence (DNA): TGCGCCAGCAGCCCAGTACACTCTGGGTCTGGAAACACCATATATTTT.

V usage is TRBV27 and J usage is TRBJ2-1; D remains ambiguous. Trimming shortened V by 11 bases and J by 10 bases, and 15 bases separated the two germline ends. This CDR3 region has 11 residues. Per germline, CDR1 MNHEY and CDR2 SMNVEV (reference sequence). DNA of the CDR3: TGTGCCTCCTCTTTGGGTATCGAGCAGTTCTTC. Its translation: CASSLGIEQFF.

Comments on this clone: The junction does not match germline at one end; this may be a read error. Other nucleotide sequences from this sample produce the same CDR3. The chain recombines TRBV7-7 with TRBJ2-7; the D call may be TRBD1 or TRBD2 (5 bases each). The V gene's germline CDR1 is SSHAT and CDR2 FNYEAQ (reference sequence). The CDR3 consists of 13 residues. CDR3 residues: CASSRGASYEQYF. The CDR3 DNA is TGTGCTAGCAGCCGGGGCGCCTCCTACGAGCAGTACTTC.

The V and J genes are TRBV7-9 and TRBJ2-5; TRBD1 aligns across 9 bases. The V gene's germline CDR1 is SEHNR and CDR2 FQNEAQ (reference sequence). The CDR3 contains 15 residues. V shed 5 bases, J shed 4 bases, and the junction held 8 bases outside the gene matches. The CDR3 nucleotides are TGTGCCAGCAGCCCTACAGGGGGCTGGGGAGAGACCCAGTACTTC. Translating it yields CASSPTGGWGETQYF.

The CDR3 coding sequence is TGCGCCAGCAGTGAGGATAGTCCTAGCGGGGGGCACAATGAGCAGTTCTTC. Amino acids: CASSEDSPSGGHNEQFF. The chain couples TRBV10-2 to TRBJ2-1; 11 nucleotides agree with TRBD2. The length of the CDR3 is 17 residues. The germline gives CDR1 WSHSY, CDR2 SAAADI. V was pared by 2 bases and J by 5 bases, with 8 bases of the junction left unmatched.

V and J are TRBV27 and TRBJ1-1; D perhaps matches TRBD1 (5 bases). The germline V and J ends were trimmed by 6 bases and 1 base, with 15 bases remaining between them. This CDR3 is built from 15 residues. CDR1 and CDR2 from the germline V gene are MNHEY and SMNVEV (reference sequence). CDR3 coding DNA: TGTGCCAGCAGCACCCGCAGGGATAAGAACACTGAAGCTTTCTTT. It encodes CASSTRRDKNTEAFF.

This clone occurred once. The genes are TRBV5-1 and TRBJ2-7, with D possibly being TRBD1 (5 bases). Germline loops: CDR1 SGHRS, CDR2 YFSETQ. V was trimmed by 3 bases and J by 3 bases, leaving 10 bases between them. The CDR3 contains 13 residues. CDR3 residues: CASSYDRDYEQYF. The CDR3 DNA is TGCGCCAGCAGCTATGACAGAGACTACGAGCAGTACTTC.

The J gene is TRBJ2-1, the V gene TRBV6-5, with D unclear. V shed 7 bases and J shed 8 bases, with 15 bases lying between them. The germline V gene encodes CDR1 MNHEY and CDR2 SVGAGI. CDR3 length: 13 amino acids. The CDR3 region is CASTYELTDEQFF. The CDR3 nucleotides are TGTGCCAGCACATACGAGCTTACGGATGAGCAGTTCTTC.

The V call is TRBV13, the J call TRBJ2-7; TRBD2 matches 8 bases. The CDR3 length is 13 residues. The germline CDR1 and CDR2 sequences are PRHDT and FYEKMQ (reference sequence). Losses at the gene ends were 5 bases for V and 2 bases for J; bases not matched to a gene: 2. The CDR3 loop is CASSAGLAYEQYF. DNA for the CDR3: TGTGCCAGCAGCGCGGGACTAGCCTACGAGCAGTACTTC.

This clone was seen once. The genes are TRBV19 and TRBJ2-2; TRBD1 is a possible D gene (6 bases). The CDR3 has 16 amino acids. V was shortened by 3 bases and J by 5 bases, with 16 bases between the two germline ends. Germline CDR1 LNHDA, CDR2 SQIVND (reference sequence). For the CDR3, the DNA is TGTGCCAGTAGTATTTGGCCCATGAGGGGGACCGGGGAGCTGTTTTTT. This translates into CASSIWPMRGTGELFF.

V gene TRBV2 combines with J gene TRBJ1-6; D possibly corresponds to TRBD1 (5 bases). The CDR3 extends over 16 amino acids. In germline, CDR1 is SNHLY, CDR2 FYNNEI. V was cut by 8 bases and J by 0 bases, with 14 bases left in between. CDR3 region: CASGVSDSSYNSPLHF. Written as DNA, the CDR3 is TGTGCCAGCGGGGTAAGCGACAGCTCCTATAATTCACCCCTCCACTTT.

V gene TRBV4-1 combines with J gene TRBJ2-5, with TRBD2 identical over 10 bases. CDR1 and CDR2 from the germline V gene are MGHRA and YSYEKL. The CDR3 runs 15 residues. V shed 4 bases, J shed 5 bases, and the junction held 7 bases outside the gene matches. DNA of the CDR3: TGCGCCAGCAGCCCCCTAGCGGGGGCAGGGGAGACCCAGTACTTC. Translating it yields CASSPLAGAGETQYF.

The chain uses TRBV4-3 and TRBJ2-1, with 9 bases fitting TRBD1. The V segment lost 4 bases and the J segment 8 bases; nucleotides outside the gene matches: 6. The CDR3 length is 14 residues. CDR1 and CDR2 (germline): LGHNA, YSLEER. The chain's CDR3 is CASSPGTGLYEQFF. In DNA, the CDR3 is TGCGCCAGCAGCCCCGGGACAGGGCTATATGAGCAGTTCTTC.

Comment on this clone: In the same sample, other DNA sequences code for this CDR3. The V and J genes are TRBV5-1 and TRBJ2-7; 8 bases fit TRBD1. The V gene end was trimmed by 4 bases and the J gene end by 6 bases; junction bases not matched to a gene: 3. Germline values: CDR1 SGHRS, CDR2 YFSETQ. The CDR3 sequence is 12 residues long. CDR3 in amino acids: CASSRTGSEQYF. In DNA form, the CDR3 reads TGCGCCAGCAGCAGGACAGGGAGCGAGCAGTACTTC.

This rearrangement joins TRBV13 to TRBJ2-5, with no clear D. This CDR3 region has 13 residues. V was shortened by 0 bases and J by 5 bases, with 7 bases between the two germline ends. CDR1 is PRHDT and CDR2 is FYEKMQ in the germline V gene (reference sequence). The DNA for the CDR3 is TGTGCCAGCAGCTTAGGGACGTTGGAGACCCAGTACTTC. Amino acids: CASSLGTLETQYF.

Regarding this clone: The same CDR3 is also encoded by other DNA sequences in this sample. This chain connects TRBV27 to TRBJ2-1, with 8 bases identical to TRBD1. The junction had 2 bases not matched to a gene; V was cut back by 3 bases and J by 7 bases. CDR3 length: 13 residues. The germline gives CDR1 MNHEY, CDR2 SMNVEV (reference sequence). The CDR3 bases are TGTGCCAGCAGTTTTCAGGGGGCGAATGAGCAGTTCTTC. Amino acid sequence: CASSFQGANEQFF.

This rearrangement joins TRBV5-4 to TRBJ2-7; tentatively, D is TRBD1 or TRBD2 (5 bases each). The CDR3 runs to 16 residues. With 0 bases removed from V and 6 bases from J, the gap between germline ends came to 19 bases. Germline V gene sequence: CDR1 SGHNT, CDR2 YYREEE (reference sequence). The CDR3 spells CASSLGRGAESVEQYF. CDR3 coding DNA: TGTGCCAGCAGCTTGGGCCGGGGCGCTGAAAGCGTCGAGCAGTACTTC.

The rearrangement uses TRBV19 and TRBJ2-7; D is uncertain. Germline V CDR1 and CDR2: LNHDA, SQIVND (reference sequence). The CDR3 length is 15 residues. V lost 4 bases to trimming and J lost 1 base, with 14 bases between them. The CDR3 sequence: CASSTYEDGSYEQYF. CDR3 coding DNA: TGTGCCAGTAGTACCTATGAGGACGGATCCTACGAGCAGTACTTC.

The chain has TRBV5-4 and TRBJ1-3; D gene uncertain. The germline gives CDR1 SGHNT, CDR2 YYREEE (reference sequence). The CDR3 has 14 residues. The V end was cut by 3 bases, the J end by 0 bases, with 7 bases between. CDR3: CASSSGNSGNTIYF. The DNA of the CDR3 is TGTGCCAGCAGCTCGGGGAACTCTGGAAACACCATATATTTT.

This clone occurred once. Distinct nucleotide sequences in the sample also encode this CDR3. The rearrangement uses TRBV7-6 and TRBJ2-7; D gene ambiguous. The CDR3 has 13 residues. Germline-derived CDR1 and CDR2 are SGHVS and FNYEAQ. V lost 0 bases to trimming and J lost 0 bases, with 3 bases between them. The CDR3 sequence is CASSLASSYEQYF. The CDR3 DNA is TGTGCCAGCAGCTTAGCTTCCTCCTACGAGCAGTACTTC.